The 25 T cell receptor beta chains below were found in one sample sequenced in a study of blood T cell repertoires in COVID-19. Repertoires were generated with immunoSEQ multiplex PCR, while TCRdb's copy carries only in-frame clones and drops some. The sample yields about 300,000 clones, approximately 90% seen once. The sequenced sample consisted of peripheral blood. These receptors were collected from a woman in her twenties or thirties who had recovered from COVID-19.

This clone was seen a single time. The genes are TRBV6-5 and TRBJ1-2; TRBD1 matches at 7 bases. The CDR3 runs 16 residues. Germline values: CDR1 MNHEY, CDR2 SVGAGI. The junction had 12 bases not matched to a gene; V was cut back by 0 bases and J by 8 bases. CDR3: CASSYSRVEGGLGYTF. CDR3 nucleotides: TGTGCCAGCAGTTACTCAAGGGTCGAAGGGGGCTTGGGCTACACCTTC.

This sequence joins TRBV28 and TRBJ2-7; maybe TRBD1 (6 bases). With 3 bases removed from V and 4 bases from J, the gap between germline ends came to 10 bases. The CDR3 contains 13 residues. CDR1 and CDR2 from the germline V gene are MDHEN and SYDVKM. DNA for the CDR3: TGTGCCAGCAGTTTCCAGGGGCCTTACGAGCAGTACTTC. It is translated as CASSFQGPYEQYF. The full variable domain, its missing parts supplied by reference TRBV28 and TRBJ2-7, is DVKVTQSSRYLVKRTGEKVFLECVQDMDHENMFWYRQDPGLGLRLIYFSYDVKMKEKGDIPEGYSVSREKKERFSLILESASTNQTSMYLCASSFQGPYEQYFGPGTRLTVT.

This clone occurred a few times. Here the CDR3 reads CASSPQAGQPQHF. DNA for the CDR3: TGTGCCAGCAGCCCACAGGCAGGTCAGCCCCAGCATTTT. J is TRBJ1-5 and V is TRBV5-8, with D possibly TRBD1 on 5 matching bases. Germline values: CDR1 SGHTS, CDR2 YDEGEE. The CDR3 is made up of 13 amino acids. Trimming pared 4 bases from V and 6 bases from J, leaving 11 bases between.

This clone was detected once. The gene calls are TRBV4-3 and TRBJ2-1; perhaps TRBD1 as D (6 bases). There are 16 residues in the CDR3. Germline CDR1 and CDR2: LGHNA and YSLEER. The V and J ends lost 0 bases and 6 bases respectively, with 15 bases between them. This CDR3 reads CASSQDPTGGFNEQFF. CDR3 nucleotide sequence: TGCGCCAGCAGCCAAGATCCGACAGGTGGGTTCAATGAGCAGTTCTTC.

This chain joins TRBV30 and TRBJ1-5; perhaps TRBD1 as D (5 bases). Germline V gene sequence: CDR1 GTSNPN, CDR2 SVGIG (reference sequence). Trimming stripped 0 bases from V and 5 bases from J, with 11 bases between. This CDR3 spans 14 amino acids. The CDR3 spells CAWSVATVDQPQHF. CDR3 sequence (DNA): TGTGCCTGGAGTGTAGCGACAGTAGATCAGCCCCAGCATTTT.

CDR3 residues: CASSLVSVAGYTF. The CDR3 DNA reads as TGTGCCAGCAGCTTGGTATCGGTCGCTGGCTACACCTTC. V usage is TRBV5-8 and J usage is TRBJ1-2; D call uncertain. Trimming stripped 0 bases from V and 7 bases from J, with 10 bases between. The length of the CDR3 is 13 residues. CDR1 and CDR2 from the germline V gene are SGHTS and YDEGEE.

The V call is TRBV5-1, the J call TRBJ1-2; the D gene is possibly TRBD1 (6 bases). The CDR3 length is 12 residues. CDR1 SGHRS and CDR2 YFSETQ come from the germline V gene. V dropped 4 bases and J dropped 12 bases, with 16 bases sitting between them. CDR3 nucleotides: TGCGCCAGCAGCCAACGTACAGGGATACACACCTTC. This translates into CASSQRTGIHTF.

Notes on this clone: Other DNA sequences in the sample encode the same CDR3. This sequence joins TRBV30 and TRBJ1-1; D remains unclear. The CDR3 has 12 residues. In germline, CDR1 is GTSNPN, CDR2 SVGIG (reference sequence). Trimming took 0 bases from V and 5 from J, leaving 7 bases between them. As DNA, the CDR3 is TGTGCCTGGAGTGTAGGCGGGACTGAAGCTTTCTTT. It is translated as CAWSVGGTEAFF.

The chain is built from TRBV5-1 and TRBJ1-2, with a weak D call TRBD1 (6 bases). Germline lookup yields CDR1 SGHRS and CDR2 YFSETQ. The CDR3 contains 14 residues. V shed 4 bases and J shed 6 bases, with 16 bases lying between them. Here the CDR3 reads CASSHWTDINGYTF. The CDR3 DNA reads TGCGCCAGCAGCCACTGGACAGATATTAATGGCTACACCTTC.

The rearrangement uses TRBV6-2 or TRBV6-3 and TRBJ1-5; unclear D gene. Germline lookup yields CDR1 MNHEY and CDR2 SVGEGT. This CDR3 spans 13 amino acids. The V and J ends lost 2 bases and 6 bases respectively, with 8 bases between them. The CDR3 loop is CASSYPGSQPQHF. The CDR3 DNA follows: TGTGCCAGCAGTTACCCGGGGTCTCAGCCCCAGCATTTT.

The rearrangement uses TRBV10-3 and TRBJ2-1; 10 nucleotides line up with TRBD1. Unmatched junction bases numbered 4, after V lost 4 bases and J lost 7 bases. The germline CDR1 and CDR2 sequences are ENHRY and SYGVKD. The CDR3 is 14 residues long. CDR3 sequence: CAISVRTGGNEQFF. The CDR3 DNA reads TGTGCCATCAGTGTGAGGACAGGGGGAAATGAGCAGTTCTTC.

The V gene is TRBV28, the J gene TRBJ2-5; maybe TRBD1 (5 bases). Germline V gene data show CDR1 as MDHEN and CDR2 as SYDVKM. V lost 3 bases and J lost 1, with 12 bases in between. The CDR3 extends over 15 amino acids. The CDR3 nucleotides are TGTGCCAGCAGTTTCGTATCAGGGATCCAAGAGACCCAGTACTTC. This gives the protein CASSFVSGIQETQYF.

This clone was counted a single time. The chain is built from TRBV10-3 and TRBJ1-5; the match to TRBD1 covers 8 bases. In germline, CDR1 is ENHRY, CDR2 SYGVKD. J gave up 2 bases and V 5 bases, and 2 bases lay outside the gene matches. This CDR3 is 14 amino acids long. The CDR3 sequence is CAISKTGGNQPQHF. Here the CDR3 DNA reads TGTGCCATCAGTAAGACAGGGGGCAATCAGCCCCAGCATTTT.

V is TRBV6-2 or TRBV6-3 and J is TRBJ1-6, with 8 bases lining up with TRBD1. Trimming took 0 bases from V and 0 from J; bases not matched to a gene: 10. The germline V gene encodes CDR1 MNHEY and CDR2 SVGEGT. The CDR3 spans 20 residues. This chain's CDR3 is CASSYSSGGRRSSYNSPLHF. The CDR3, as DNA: TGTGCCAGCAGTTACTCGTCAGGGGGCCGCCGCAGCTCCTATAATTCACCCCTCCACTTT.

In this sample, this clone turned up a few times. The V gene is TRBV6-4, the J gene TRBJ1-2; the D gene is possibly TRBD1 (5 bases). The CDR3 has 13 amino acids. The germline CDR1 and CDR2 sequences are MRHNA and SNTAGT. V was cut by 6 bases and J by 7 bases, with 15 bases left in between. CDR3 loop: CASRGPGGFGYTF. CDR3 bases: TGTGCCAGCAGGGGACCCGGGGGGTTTGGCTACACCTTC.

The CDR3 loop reads CASSLQQENTEAFF. CDR3 coding DNA: TGTGCCAGCAGTTTACAACAGGAGAACACTGAAGCTTTCTTT. The chain employs TRBV27 and TRBJ1-1, with a tentative D call TRBD1 (5 bases). CDR3 length: 14 residues. Germline loops: CDR1 MNHEY, CDR2 SMNVEV (reference sequence). Trimming shortened V by 2 bases and J by 1 base, and 8 bases separated the two germline ends.

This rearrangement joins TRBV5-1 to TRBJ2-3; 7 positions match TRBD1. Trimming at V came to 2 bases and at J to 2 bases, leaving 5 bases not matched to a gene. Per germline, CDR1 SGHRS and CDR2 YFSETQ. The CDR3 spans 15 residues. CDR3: CASSFGQGVTDTQYF. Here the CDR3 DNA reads TGCGCCAGCAGCTTCGGTCAGGGGGTCACAGATACGCAGTATTTT. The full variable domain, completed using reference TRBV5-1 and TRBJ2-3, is KAGVTQTPRYLIKTRGQQVTLSCSPISGHRSVSWYQQTPGQGLQFLFEYFSETQRNKGNFPGRFSGRQFSNSRSEMNVSTLELGDSALYLCASSFGQGVTDTQYFGPGTRLTVL.

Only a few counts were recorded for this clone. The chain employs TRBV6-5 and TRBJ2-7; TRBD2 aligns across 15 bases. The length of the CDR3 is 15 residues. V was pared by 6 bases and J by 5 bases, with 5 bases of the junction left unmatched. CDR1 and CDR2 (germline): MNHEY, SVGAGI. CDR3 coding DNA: TGTGCCAGCAGGCTGGGACTAGCGGGGGGTGACGAGCAGTACTTC. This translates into CASRLGLAGGDEQYF.

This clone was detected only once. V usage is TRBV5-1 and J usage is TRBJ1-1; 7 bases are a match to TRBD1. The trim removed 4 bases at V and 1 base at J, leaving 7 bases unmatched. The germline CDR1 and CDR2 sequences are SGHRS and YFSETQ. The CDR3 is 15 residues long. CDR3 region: CASSATGVGNTEAFF. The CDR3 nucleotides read TGCGCCAGCAGCGCCACAGGGGTGGGGAACACTGAAGCTTTCTTT.

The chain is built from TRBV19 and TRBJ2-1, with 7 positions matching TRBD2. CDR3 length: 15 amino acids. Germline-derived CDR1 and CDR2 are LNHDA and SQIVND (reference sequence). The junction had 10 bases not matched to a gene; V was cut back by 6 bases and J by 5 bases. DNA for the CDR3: TGTGCCAGTAGACTAGACAGCGGGGTCGACAATGAGCAGTTCTTC. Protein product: CASRLDSGVDNEQFF.

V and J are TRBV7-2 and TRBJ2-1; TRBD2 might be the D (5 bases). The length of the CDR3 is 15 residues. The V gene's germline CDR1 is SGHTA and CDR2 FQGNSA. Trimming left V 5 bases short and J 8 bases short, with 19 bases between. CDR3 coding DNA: TGTGCCAGCAGCCCGCCAATCGGGGTTCGCGATGAGCAGTTCTTC. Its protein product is CASSPPIGVRDEQFF.

The CDR3 here is CSVGGDYEQYF. The CDR3 nucleotides are TGCAGCGTTGGGGGAGATTACGAGCAGTACTTC. The chain employs TRBV29-1 and TRBJ2-7; a possible D gene is TRBD2 (5 bases). V was cut by 4 bases and J by 4 bases, with 8 bases left in between. The V gene's germline CDR1 is SQVTM and CDR2 ANQGSEA. The CDR3 totals 11 residues.

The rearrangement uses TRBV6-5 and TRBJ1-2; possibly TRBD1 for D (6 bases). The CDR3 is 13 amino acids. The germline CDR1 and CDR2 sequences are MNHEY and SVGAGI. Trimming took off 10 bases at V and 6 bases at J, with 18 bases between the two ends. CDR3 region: CAIYSDRTDGYTF. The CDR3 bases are TGTGCCATCTATTCTGACCGGACAGATGGCTACACCTTC.

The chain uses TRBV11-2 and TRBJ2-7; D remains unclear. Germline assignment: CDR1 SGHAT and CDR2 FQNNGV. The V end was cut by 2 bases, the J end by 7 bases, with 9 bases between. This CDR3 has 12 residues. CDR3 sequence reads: CASSLMPQEQYF. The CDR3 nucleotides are TGTGCCAGCAGCTTAATGCCCCAGGAGCAGTACTTC.

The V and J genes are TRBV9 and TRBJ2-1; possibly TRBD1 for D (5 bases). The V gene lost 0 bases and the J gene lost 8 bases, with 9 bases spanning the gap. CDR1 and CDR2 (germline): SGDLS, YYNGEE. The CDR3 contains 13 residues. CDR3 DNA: TGTGCCAGCAGCGTAGCAGGGATGGATGAGCAGTTCTTC. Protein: CASSVAGMDEQFF. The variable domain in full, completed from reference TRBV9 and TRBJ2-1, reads DSGVTQTPKHLITATGQRVTLRCSPRSGDLSVYWYQQSLDQGLQFLIQYYNGEERAKGNILERFSAQQFPDLHSELNLSSLELGDSALYFCASSVAGMDEQFFGPGTRLTVL.